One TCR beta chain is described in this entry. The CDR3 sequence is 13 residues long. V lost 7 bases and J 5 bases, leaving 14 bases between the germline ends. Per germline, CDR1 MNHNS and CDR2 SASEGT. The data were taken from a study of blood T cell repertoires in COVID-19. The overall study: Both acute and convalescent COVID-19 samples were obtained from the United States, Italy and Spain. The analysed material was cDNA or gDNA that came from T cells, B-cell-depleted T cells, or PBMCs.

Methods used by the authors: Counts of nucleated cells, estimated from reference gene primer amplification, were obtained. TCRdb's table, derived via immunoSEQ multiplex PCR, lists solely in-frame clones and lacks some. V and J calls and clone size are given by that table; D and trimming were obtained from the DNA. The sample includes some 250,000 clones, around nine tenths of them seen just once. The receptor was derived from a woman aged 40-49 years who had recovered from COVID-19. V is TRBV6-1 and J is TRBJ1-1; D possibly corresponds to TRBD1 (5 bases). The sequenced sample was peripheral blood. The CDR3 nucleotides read TGTGCCAGCACCGGGGGGGGGTGGACTGAAGCTTTCTTT. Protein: CASTGGGWTEAFF.